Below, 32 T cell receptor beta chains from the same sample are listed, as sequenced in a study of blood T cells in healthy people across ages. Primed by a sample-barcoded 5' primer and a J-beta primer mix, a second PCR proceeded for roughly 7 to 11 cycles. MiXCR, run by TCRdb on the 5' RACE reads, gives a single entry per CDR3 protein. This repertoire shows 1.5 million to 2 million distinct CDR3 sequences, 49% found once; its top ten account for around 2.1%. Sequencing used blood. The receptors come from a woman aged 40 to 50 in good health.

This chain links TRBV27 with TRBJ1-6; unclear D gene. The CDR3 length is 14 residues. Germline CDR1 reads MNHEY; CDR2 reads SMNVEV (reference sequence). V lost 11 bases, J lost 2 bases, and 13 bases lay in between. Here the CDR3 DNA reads TGTGCCGGAGATCTAAGTCCCTATAATTCACCCCTCCACTTT. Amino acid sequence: CAGDLSPYNSPLHF.

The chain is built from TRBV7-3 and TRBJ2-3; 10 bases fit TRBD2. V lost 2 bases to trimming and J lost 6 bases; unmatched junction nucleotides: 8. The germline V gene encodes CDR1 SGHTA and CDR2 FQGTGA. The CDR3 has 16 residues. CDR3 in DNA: TGTGCCAGCAGCTTACTAAGCGGGGGGGCCATGGATACGCAGTATTTT. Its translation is CASSLLSGGAMDTQYF. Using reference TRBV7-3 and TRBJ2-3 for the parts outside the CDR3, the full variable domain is GAGVSQTPSNKVTEKGKYVELRCDPISGHTALYWYRQSLGQGPEFLIYFQGTGAADDSGLPNDRFFAVRPEGSVSTLKIQRTERGDSAVYLCASSLLSGGAMDTQYFGPGTRLTVL.

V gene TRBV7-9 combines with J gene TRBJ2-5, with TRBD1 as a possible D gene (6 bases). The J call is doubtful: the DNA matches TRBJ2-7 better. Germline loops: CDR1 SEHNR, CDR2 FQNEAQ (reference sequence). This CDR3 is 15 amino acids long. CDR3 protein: CASSIPGQTLYEQYF. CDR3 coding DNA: TGTGCCAGCAGCATCCCCGGACAGACTCTCTACGAGCAGTACTTC.

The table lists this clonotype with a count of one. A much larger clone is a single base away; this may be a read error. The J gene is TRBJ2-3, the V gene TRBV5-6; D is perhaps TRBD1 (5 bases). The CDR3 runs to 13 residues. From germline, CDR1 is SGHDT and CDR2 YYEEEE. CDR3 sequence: CASVPWNTGTQYF. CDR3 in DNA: TGTGCCAGCGTCCCCTGGAACACAGGTACGCAGTATTTT.

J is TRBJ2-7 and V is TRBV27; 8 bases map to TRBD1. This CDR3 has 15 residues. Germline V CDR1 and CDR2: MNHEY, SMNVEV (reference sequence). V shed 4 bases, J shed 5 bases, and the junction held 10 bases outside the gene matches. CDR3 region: CASSSLGQGRNEQYF. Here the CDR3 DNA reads TGTGCCAGCAGTTCCCTAGGACAGGGACGGAACGAGCAGTACTTC.

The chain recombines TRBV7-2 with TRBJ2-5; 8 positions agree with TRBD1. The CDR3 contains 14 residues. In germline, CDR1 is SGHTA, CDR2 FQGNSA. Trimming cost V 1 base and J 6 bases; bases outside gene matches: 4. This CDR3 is CASSLGTGRKTQYF. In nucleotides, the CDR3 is TGTGCCAGCAGCTTAGGGACAGGGAGGAAGACCCAGTACTTC.

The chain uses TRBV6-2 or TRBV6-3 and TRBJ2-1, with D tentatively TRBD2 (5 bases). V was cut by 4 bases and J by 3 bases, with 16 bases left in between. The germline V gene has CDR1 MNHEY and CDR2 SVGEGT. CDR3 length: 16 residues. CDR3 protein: CASSSRTVKDYNEQFF. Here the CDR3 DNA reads TGTGCCAGCAGTTCCCGGACTGTAAAGGACTACAATGAGCAGTTCTTC.

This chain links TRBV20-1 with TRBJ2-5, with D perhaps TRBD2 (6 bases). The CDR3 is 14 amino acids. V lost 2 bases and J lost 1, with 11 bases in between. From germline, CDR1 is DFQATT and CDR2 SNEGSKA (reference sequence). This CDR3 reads CSARLTGVQETQYF. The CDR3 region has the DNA TGCAGTGCTAGACTGACGGGGGTCCAAGAGACCCAGTACTTC.

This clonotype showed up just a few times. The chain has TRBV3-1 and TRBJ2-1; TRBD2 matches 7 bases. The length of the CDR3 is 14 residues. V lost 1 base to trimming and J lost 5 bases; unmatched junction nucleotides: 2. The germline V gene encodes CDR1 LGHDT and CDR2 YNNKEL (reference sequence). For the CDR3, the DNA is TGTGCCAGCAGCCAAGTGGGGACTAACAATGAGCAGTTCTTC. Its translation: CASSQVGTNNEQFF.

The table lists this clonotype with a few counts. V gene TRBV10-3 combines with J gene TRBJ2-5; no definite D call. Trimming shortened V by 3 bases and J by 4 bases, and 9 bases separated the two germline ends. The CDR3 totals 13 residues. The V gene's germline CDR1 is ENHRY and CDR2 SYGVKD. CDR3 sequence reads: CAISDGPRETQYF. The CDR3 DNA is TGTGCCATCAGTGACGGGCCTAGAGAGACCCAGTACTTC.

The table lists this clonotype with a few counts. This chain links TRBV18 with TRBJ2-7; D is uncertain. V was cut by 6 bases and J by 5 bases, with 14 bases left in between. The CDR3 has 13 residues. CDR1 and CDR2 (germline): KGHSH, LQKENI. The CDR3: CASSPIWGNEQYF. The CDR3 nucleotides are TGTGCCAGCTCTCCGATTTGGGGAAACGAGCAGTACTTC.

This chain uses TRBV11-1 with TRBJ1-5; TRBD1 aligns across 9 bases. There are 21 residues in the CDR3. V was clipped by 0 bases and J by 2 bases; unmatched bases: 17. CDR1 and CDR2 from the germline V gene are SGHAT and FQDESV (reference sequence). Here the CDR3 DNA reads TGTGCCAGCAGCTTAGCGCCAGTGTGGGACAGGGTGTTTGATGGCAATCAGCCCCAGCATTTT. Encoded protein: CASSLAPVWDRVFDGNQPQHF. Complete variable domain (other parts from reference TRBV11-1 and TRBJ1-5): EAEVAQSPRYKITEKSQAVAFWCDPISGHATLYWYRQILGQGPELLVQFQDESVVDDSQLPKDRFSAERLKGVDSTLKIQPAELGDSAMYLCASSLAPVWDRVFDGNQPQHFGDGTRLSIL.

CDR3 amino acids: CSASFPGQGPSSGNTIYF. CDR3 nucleotides: TGCAGTGCTTCTTTCCCGGGACAGGGTCCTTCCTCTGGAAACACCATATATTTT. The chain couples TRBV20-1 to TRBJ1-3; TRBD1 agrees at 9 bases. The germline CDR1 and CDR2 sequences are DFQATT and SNEGSKA (reference sequence). This CDR3 has 18 amino acids. J lost 0 bases, V lost 5 bases, and 14 bases had no gene match.

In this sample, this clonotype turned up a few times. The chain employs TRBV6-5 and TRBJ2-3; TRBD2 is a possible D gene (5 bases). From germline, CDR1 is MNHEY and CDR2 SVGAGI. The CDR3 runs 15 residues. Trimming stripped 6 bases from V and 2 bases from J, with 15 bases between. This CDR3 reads CASSPEAGPTDTQYF. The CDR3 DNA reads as TGTGCCAGCAGCCCGGAGGCAGGCCCCACAGATACGCAGTATTTT.

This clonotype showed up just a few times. For the CDR3, the DNA is TGTGCCAGCAGTCAAGGAACCACTGAGCAGTTCTTC. It specifies CASSQGTTEQFF. The chain employs TRBV27 and TRBJ2-1, with unresolved D. The V end was cut by 5 bases, the J end by 9 bases, with 11 bases between. The CDR3 is 12 amino acids. Germline CDR1 is MNHEY and CDR2 is SMNVEV (reference sequence).

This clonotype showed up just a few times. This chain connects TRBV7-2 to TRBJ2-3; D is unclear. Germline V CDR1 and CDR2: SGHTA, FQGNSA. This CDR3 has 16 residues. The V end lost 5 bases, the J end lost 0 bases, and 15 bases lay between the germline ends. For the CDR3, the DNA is TGTGCCAGCAGCCCCCGGACCGTTCCTAGCACAGATACGCAGTATTTT. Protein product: CASSPRTVPSTDTQYF.

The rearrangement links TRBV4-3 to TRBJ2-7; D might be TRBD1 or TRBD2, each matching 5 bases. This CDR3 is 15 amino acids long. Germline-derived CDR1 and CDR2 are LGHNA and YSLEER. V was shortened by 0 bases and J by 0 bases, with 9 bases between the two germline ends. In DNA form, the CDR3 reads TGCGCCAGCAGCCAAGACCGGGACGTCTCCTACGAGCAGTACTTC. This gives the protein CASSQDRDVSYEQYF.

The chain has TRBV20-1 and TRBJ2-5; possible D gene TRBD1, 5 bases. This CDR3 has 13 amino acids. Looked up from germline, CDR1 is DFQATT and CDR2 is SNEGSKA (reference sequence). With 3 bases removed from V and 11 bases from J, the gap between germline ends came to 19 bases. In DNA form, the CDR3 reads TGCAGTGCTAGCAGGGAAGGTAAAGACAAGCAGTACTTC. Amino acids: CSASREGKDKQYF.

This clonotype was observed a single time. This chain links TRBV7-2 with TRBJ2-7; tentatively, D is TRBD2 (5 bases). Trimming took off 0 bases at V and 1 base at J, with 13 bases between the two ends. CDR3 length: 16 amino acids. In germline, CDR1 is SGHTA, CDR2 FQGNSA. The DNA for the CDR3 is TGTGCCAGCAGCTTAGCGGGAGCCCAAAGATCCTACGAGCAGTACTTC. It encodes CASSLAGAQRSYEQYF.

CDR3 coding DNA: TGCAGTGTAGGTAGGGTGGACAATGAGCAGTTCTTC. It yields the protein CSVGRVDNEQFF. The J gene is TRBJ2-1, the V gene TRBV20-1; no clear D. CDR1 DFQATT and CDR2 SNEGSKA come from the germline V gene (reference sequence). V lost 7 bases and J 5 bases, leaving 12 bases between the germline ends. CDR3 length: 12 residues.

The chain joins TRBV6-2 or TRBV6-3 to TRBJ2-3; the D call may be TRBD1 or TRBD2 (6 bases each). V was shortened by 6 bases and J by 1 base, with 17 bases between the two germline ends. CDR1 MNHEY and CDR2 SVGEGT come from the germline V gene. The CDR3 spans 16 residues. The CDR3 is CASSLRTGAGTDTQYF. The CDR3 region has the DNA TGTGCCAGCAGCTTAAGGACGGGGGCCGGCACAGATACGCAGTATTTT.

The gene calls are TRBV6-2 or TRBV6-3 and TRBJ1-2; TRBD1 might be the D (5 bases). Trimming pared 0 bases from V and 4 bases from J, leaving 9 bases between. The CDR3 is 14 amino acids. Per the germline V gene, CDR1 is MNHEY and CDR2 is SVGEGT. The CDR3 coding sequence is TGTGCCAGCAGTTACTCTACAGGAGTCTATGGCTACACCTTC. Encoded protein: CASSYSTGVYGYTF.

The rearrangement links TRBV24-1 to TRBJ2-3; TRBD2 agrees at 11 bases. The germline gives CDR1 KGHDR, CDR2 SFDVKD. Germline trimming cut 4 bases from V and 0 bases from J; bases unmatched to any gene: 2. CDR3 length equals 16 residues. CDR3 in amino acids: CATSDLAGGSTDTQYF. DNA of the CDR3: TGTGCCACCAGTGACCTAGCGGGGGGAAGCACAGATACGCAGTATTTT.

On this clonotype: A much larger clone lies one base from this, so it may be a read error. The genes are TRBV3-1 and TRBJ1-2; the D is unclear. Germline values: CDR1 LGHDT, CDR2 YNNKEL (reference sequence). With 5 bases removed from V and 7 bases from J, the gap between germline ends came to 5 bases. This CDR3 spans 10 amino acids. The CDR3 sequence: CASSGFGYTF. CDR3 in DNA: TGTGCCAGCAGCGGATTTGGCTACACCTTC.

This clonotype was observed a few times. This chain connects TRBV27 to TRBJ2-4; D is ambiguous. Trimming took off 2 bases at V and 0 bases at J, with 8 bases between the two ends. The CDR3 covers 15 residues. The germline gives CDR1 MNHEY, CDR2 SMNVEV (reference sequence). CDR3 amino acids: CASSLMELAKNIQYF. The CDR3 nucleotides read TGTGCCAGCAGTTTAATGGAGTTAGCCAAAAACATTCAGTACTTC.

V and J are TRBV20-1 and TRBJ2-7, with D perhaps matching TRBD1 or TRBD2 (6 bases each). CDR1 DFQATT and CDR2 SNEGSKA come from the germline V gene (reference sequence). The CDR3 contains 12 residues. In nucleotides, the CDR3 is TGCAGCCAAAGGAGGGGGGACTACGAGCAGTACTTC. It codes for CSQRRGDYEQYF.

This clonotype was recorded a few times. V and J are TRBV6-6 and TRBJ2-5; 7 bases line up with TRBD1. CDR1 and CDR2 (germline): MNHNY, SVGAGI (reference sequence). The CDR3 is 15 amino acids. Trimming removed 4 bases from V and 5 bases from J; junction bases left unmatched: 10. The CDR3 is CASSSPQGVKETQYF. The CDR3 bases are TGTGCCAGCAGTTCACCCCAGGGGGTAAAGGAGACCCAGTACTTC.

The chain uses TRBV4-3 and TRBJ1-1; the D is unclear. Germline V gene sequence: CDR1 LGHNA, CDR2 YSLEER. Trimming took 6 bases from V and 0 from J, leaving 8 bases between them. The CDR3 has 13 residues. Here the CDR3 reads CASRLTVNTEAFF. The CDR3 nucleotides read TGCGCCAGCAGACTGACGGTGAACACTGAAGCTTTCTTT.

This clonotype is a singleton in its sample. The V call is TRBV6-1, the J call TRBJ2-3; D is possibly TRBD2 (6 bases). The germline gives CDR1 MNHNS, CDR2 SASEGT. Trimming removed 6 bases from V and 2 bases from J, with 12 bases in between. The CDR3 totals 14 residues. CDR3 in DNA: TGTGCCAGCAGGATTGGGGGGATCACAGATACGCAGTATTTT. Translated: CASRIGGITDTQYF.

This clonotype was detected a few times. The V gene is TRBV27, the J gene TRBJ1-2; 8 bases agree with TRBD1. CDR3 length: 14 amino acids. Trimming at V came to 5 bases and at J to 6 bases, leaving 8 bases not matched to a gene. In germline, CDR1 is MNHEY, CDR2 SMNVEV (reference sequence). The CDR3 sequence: CASSPRTGKDGYTF. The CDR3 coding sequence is TGTGCCAGCAGTCCCCGGACAGGGAAGGATGGCTACACCTTC.

CDR3 region: CATSRDGASGANVLTF. The CDR3 nucleotides read TGTGCCACCAGCAGAGATGGGGCCTCGGGGGCCAACGTCCTGACTTTC. The V and J genes are TRBV15 and TRBJ2-6, with D maybe TRBD1 (5 bases). Germline CDR1 and CDR2: LNHNV and YYDKDF (reference sequence). This CDR3 spans 16 amino acids. The V end lost 0 bases, the J end lost 4 bases, and 10 bases lay between the germline ends.

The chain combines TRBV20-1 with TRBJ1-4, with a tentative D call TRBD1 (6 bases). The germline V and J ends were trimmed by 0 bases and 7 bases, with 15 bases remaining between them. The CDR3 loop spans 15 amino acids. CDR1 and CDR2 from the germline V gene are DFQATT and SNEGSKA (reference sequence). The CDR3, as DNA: TGCAGTGCTAGAGATTCGGGGGGCGGGTTTGAAAAACTGTTTTTT. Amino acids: CSARDSGGGFEKLFF.